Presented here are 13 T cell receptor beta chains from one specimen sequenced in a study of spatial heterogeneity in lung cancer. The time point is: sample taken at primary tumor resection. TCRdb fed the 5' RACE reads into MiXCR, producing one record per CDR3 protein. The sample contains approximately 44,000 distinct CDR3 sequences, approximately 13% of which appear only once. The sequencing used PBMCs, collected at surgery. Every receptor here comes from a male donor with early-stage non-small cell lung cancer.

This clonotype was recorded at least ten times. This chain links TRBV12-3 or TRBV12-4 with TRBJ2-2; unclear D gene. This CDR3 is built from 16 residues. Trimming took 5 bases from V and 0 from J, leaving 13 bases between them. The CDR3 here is CASSPTGPPNTGELFF. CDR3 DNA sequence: TGTGCCAGCAGTCCCACCGGGCCCCCGAACACCGGGGAGCTGTTTTTT.

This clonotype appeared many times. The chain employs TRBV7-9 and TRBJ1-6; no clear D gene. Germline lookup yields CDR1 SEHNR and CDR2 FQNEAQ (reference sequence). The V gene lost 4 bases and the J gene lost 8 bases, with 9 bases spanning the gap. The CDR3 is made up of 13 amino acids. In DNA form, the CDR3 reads TGTGCCAGCAGCTCTGTGGGCGATTCACCCCTCCACTTT. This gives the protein CASSSVGDSPLHF. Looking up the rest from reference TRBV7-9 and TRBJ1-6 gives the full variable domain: DTGVSQNPRHKITKRGQNVTFRCDPISEHNRLYWYRQTLGQGPEFLTYFQNEAQLEKSRLLSDRFSAERPKGSFSTLEIQRTEQGDSAMYLCASSSVGDSPLHFGNGTRLTVT.

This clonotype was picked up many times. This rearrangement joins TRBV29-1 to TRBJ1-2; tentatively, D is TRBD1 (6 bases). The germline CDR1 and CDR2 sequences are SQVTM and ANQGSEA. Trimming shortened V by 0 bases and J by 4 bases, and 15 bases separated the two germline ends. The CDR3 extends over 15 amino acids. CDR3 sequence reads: CSVEDPAGAIYGYTF. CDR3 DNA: TGCAGCGTTGAAGATCCAGCAGGGGCGATCTATGGCTACACCTTC.

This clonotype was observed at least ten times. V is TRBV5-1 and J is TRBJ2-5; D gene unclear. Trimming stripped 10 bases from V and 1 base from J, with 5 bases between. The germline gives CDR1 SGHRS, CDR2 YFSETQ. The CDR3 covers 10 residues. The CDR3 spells CAGTQETQYF. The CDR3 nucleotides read TGCGCCGGTACCCAAGAGACCCAGTACTTC.

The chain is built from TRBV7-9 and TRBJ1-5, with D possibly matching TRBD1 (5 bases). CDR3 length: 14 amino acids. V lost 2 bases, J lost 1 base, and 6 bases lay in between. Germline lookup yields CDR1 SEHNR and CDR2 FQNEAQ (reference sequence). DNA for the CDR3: TGTGCCAGCAGCTTACAGGGAAGCAATCAGCCCCAGCATTTT. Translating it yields CASSLQGSNQPQHF.

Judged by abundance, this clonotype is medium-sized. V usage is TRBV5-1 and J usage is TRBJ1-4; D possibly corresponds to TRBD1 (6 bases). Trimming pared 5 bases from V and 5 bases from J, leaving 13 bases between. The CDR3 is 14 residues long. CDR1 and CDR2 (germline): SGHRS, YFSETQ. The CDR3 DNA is TGCGCCAGCAGGGTGGACAGCTCAAATGAAAAACTGTTTTTT. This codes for CASRVDSSNEKLFF.

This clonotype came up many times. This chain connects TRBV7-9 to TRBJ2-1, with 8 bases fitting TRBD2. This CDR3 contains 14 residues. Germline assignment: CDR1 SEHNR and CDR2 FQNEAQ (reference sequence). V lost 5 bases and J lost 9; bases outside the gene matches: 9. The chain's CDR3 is CASSHSGLVVEQFF. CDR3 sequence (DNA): TGTGCCAGCAGCCATTCGGGACTAGTGGTTGAGCAGTTCTTC.

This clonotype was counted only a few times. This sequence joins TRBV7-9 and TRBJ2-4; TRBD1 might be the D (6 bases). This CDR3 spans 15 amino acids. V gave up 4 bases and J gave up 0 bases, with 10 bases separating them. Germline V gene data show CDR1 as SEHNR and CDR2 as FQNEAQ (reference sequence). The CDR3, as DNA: TGTGCCAGCAGCTCTCAAGGGGGAGCCAAAAACATTCAGTACTTC. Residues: CASSSQGGAKNIQYF.

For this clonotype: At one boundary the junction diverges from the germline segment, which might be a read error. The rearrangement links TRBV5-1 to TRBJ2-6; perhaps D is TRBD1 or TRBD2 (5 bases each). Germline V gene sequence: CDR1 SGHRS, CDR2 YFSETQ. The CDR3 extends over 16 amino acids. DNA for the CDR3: TGCGCCAGCAGTTTGGGACGACGCCCTGGGGCCAACGTCCTGACTTTC. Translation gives CASSLGRRPGANVLTF.

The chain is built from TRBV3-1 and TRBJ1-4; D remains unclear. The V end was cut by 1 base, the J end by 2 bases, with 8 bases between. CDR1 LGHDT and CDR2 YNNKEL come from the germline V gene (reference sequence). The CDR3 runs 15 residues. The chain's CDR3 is CASSQARNTNEKLFF. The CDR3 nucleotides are TGTGCCAGCAGCCAAGCGCGGAACACTAATGAAAAACTGTTTTTT.

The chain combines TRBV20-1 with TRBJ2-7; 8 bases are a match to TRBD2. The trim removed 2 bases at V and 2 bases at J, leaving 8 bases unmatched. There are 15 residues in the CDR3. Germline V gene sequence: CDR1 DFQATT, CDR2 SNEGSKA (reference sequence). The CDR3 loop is CSARTFTSGAYEQYF. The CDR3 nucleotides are TGCAGTGCTAGAACCTTTACTAGCGGCGCCTACGAGCAGTACTTC.

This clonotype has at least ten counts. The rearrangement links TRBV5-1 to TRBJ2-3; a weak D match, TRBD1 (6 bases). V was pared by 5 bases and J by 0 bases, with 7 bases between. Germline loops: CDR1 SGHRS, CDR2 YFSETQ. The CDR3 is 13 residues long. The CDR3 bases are TGCGCCAGCAGAACAGGGAGCACAGATACGCAGTATTTT. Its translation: CASRTGSTDTQYF.

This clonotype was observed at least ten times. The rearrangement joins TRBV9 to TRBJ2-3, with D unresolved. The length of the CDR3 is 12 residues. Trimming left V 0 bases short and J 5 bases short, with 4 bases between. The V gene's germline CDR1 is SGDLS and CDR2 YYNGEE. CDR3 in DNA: TGTGCCAGCAGCGTAGCTCAAGATACGCAGTATTTT. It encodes CASSVAQDTQYF.